This TCR beta chain comes out of a study of response to subunit inactivated influenza vaccine. Study results and caveats: It was suggested by the authors that few new T cells are recruited by each seasonal influenza vaccination.

The CDR3 spans 16 residues. From germline, CDR1 is SGHRS and CDR2 YFSETQ. Between the trimmed V and J ends, which lost 0 bases and 3 bases, there was a span of 13 bases. TCRdb analysed the RT-PCR reads with MiXCR anew, one entry per CDR3 protein. The top ten hold roughly 14% of the sample, which has hundreds of thousands of distinct CDR3 sequences, 13% seen once. As regards this clonotype: The antigen is undetermined.

The source was PBMCs from blood, collected roughly 45 days after vaccination. The source of this sequence is a man aged 50-59 years who received an inactivated influenza vaccine. The chain carries TRBV5-1 and TRBJ2-1; the D is unclear. The CDR3 loop is CASSLAGISGYNEQFF. The DNA for the CDR3 is TGCGCCAGCAGCTTGGCCGGTATCTCCGGCTACAATGAGCAGTTCTTC.